There are a few counts of the clone carrying this T cell receptor (beta chain). Its antigen is currently unknown. These data are taken from a study of vaccination and CD4 T cells after COVID-19. As for the study in general: Six male and four female convalescents took part, two of them Hispanic.

At the Johns Hopkins FTIC core, DNA taken from cultured CD4+ T cells was sequenced by way of the Oncomine TCR Beta short-read assay. MiXCR, applied by TCRdb to the PCR reads, yields one record per CDR3 protein. The table shows tens of thousands of distinct CDR3 sequences, with 43% occurring only once. Treatment defined: approximately 11-day PBMC culture with coronavirus spike peptide pools or control peptides (ViraFEST assay). Germline values: CDR1 SGHTA, CDR2 FQGNSA. This CDR3 is 13 amino acids long. V lost 0 bases and J 6 bases, leaving 7 bases between the germline ends. The sequencing used CD4+ T cells from blood, cultured in vitro, collected after SARS-CoV-2 vaccination. The receptor was isolated from a human donor who had recovered from COVID-19. The V gene is TRBV7-2, the J gene TRBJ2-3, with no clear D. Here the CDR3 reads CASSLAAADTQYF. In nucleotides, the CDR3 is TGTGCCAGCAGCTTAGCGGCAGCCGATACGCAGTATTTT.